A single sample is the source of the 3 T cell receptor beta chains below, sequenced in a study. MiXCR was run by TCRdb on the RT-PCR reads, yielding one entry per CDR3 protein. The table lists about 680,000 distinct CDR3 sequences, over 12% of them singletons. Material for sequencing was memory CD4+ T cells from blood. All receptors derive from a female donor in good health, serving as a healthy control.

Many counts were recorded for this clonotype. This chain joins TRBV7-9 and TRBJ1-2; 7 bases match TRBD1. Germline V gene data show CDR1 as SEHNR and CDR2 as FQNEAQ (reference sequence). The CDR3 totals 12 residues. The V segment lost 5 bases and the J segment 7 bases; nucleotides outside the gene matches: 4. In DNA form, the CDR3 reads TGTGCCAGCAGCCCCGACAGGGTTGGCTACACCTTC. Translated, it gives CASSPDRVGYTF.

This clonotype was recorded many times. This rearrangement joins TRBV20-1 to TRBJ2-1, with TRBD2 as a possible D gene (6 bases). V lost 7 bases and J lost 3, with 13 bases in between. The CDR3 spans 13 residues. From germline, CDR1 is DFQATT and CDR2 SNEGSKA (reference sequence). This chain's CDR3 is CSGGGTGYNEQFF. CDR3 sequence (DNA): TGCAGTGGTGGCGGGACGGGCTACAATGAGCAGTTCTTC.

This clonotype showed up many times. V usage is TRBV20-1 and J usage is TRBJ2-1; D is unresolved. CDR3 length: 16 residues. CDR1 is DFQATT and CDR2 is SNEGSKA in the germline V gene (reference sequence). Trimming pared 3 bases from V and 2 bases from J, leaving 17 bases between. CDR3 sequence reads: CSASPPSGRPYNEQFF. The CDR3 DNA reads TGCAGTGCTAGTCCTCCGTCCGGCAGGCCCTACAATGAGCAGTTCTTC.